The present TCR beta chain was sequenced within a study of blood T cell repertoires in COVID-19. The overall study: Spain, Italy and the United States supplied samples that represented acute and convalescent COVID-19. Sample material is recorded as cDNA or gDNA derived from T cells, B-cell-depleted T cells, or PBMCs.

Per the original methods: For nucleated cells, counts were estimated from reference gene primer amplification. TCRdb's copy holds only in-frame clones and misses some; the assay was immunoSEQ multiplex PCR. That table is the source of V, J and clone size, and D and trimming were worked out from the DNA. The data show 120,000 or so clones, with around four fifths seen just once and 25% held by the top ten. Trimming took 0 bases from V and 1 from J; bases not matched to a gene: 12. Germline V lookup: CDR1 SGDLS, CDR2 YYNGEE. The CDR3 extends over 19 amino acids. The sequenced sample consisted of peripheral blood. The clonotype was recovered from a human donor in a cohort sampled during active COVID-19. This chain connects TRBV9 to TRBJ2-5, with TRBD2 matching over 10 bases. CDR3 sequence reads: CASSVATGGWTSGQETQYF. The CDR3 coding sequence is TGTGCCAGCAGCGTAGCTACCGGAGGGTGGACTAGCGGCCAAGAGACCCAGTACTTC.